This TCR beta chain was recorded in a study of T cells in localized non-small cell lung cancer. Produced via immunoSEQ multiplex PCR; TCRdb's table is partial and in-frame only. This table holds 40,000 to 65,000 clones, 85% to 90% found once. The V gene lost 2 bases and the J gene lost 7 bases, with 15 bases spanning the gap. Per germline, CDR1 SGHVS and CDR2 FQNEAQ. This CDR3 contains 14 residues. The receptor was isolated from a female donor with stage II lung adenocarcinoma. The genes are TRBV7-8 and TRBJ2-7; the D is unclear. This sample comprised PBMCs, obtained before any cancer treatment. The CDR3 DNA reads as TGTGCCAGCAGCTTATTTTCAGACTCTTGGGAGCAGTACTTC. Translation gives CASSLFSDSWEQYF.